This T cell receptor beta chain was captured by sequencing in a study of T-cell reconstitution after alpha-beta-depleted transplantation in children. Broader study findings: Reports say that about two months after transplant, the alpha-beta T cells came out of several hundred graft clones that had expanded. TCRbeta diversity was high at day 60 in some patients (a result of surviving recipient T cells and thymic progenitors). Once a year had passed after transplant, T-cell counts and diversity came mostly from newly produced T cells.

This sample's TCRbeta library carried unique molecular identifier barcodes. TCRdb used MiXCR to reprocess the PCR reads, holding one entry per CDR3 protein. The sample holds about 50,000 distinct CDR3 sequences, 5.5% to 7.5% seen once. This CDR3 contains 11 residues. Trimming stripped 6 bases from V and 4 bases from J, with 5 bases between. This clonotype was seen many times. Its antigen is not identified. The sequencing used PBMCs, mostly from graft donor cells, collected 60 days after TCRalphabeta/CD19-depleted stem cell transplant. This TCR was sampled from a female patient between 2 and 10 years old who had a stem cell transplant for aplastic anemia, so the T cells may come from the graft donor. The J gene is TRBJ2-3, the V gene TRBV12-3 or TRBV12-4; tentative D call: TRBD2 (5 bases). The CDR3 region has the DNA TGTGCCAGCAGACTAGCAGATACGCAGTATTTT. It yields the protein CASRLADTQYF.